The 32 T cell receptor beta chains below were found in one sample sequenced in a study of cytomegalovirus exposure and HLA in healthy donors. PCR was performed using 60 Vbeta and 13 Jbeta primers. Data came from immunoSEQ multiplex PCR; TCRdb stores just in-frame clones and leaves some out. The sample table sets out 160,000 or so clones. The source material was PBMCs. Receptor source: a man aged 25-45 years in good health and CMV-seronegative.

The chain links TRBV18 to TRBJ2-5, with D perhaps TRBD2 (5 bases). Germline values: CDR1 KGHSH, CDR2 LQKENI. The CDR3 totals 14 residues. V lost 3 bases and J 2 bases, leaving 10 bases between the germline ends. The CDR3 here is CASSPTRTQETQYF. The CDR3 bases are TGTGCCAGCTCACCGACTCGGACTCAAGAGACCCAGTACTTC.

The rearrangement links TRBV5-1 to TRBJ1-2; perhaps TRBD1 as D (5 bases). The CDR3 is made up of 15 amino acids. Germline CDR1 and CDR2: SGHRS and YFSETQ. Trimming left V 4 bases short and J 0 bases short, with 13 bases between. The CDR3 spells CASSAQDGPNYGYTF. The CDR3 bases are TGCGCCAGCAGCGCACAGGACGGCCCTAACTATGGCTACACCTTC.

The rearrangement uses TRBV11-1 and TRBJ1-5; a possible D gene is TRBD1 (6 bases). This CDR3 has 14 amino acids. In germline, CDR1 is SGHAT, CDR2 FQDESV (reference sequence). V lost 3 bases to trimming and J lost 3 bases, with 9 bases between them. The CDR3 nucleotides are TGTGCCAGCAGCTTCGGACAGCTCAATCAGCCCCAGCATTTT. This sequence encodes CASSFGQLNQPQHF.

The chain recombines TRBV5-4 with TRBJ2-3; D possibly corresponds to TRBD1 (6 bases). Germline CDR1 reads SGHNT; CDR2 reads YYREEE (reference sequence). Trimming took off 4 bases at V and 3 bases at J, with 9 bases between the two ends. There are 13 residues in the CDR3. In DNA, the CDR3 is TGTGCCAGCAGCGACAGGATGACAGATACGCAGTATTTT. Protein product: CASSDRMTDTQYF.

The chain couples TRBV5-4 to TRBJ1-1, with 7 bases lining up with TRBD1. CDR3 length: 14 amino acids. J gave up 4 bases and V 3 bases, and 6 bases lay outside the gene matches. The germline CDR1 and CDR2 sequences are SGHNT and YYREEE (reference sequence). The CDR3 loop reads CASSYRDRVTEAFF. The CDR3 DNA is TGTGCCAGCAGCTACCGGGACAGAGTCACTGAAGCTTTCTTT.

The V gene is TRBV27, the J gene TRBJ2-4, with 12 bases fitting TRBD2. The length of the CDR3 is 17 residues. V shed 8 bases, J shed 3 bases, and the junction held 11 bases outside the gene matches. Per germline, CDR1 MNHEY and CDR2 SMNVEV (reference sequence). The CDR3 reads CASRLAGVGLGKNIQYF. Written as DNA, the CDR3 is TGTGCCAGCCGACTAGCGGGAGTGGGGTTGGGCAAAAACATTCAGTACTTC.

The CDR3 nucleotides are TGTGCCAGCAGCTCTCAGGGGGAGGTAGCTTTCTTT. Amino acid sequence: CASSSQGEVAFF. V gene TRBV7-3 combines with J gene TRBJ1-1; 7 bases fit TRBD1. The CDR3 runs 12 residues. Germline assignment: CDR1 SGHTA and CDR2 FQGTGA. Trimming cost V 4 bases and J 10 bases; bases outside gene matches: 6.

The chain joins TRBV10-3 to TRBJ2-7, with 7 positions matching TRBD1. The CDR3 has 12 amino acids. The germline gives CDR1 ENHRY, CDR2 SYGVKD. V lost 9 bases, J lost 3 bases, and 5 bases stayed unmatched. This chain's CDR3 is CAIFQGDYEQYF. The CDR3 DNA sequence: TGTGCCATTTTTCAGGGGGACTACGAGCAGTACTTC.

CDR3 sequence (DNA): TGCGCCAGCAGCCAAGAGACAGGAGGCTATGGCTACACCTTC. The encoded protein is CASSQETGGYGYTF. The chain recombines TRBV4-1 with TRBJ1-2, with a weak D call TRBD1 (6 bases). This CDR3 is built from 14 residues. CDR1 and CDR2 from the germline V gene are MGHRA and YSYEKL. The ends were cut back, 0 bases at V and 4 bases at J, with 9 bases in the middle.

This sequence joins TRBV7-2 and TRBJ2-7, with D unresolved. The CDR3 consists of 15 residues. V gave up 1 base and J gave up 0 bases, with 10 bases separating them. Germline assignment: CDR1 SGHTA and CDR2 FQGNSA. CDR3 DNA sequence: TGTGCCAGCAGCTTAGAGTCACAGCTCTCCTACGAGCAGTACTTC. This codes for CASSLESQLSYEQYF. Variable domain in full (rest from reference TRBV7-2 and TRBJ2-7): GAGVSQSPSNKVTEKGKDVELRCDPISGHTALYWYRQSLGQGLEFLIYFQGNSAPDKSGLPSDRFSAERTGGSVSTLTIQRTQQEDSAVYLCASSLESQLSYEQYFGPGTRLTVT.

The chain is built from TRBV10-3 and TRBJ2-7; a weak D match, TRBD1 (5 bases). The germline CDR1 and CDR2 sequences are ENHRY and SYGVKD. V was cut by 0 bases and J by 5 bases, with 14 bases left in between. The CDR3 loop spans 15 amino acids. CDR3 in amino acids: CAISESEKGHHEQYF. The CDR3 DNA sequence: TGTGCCATCAGTGAGTCCGAAAAGGGGCACCACGAGCAGTACTTC.

The chain carries TRBV28 and TRBJ2-2; 9 bases are shared with TRBD1. Trimming removed 5 bases from V and 3 bases from J; junction bases left unmatched: 4. This CDR3 contains 15 residues. Germline V lookup: CDR1 MDHEN, CDR2 SYDVKM. The CDR3 loop is CASSPGQGYTGELFF. The CDR3 DNA reads TGTGCCAGCAGTCCCGGACAGGGGTACACCGGGGAGCTGTTTTTT.

The chain joins TRBV18 to TRBJ2-3; TRBD2 matches 10 bases. The junction had 7 bases not matched to a gene; V was cut back by 6 bases and J by 4 bases. This CDR3 contains 15 residues. Germline lookup yields CDR1 KGHSH and CDR2 LQKENI. CDR3 region: CASSSSGSGADTQYF. CDR3 nucleotide sequence: TGTGCCAGCTCCTCTAGCGGGAGTGGGGCAGATACGCAGTATTTT.

This chain links TRBV4-2 with TRBJ2-2; 11 nucleotides match TRBD2. The CDR3 is 16 amino acids. Trimming removed 5 bases from V and 5 bases from J; junction bases left unmatched: 7. Germline V CDR1 and CDR2: LGHNA, YNFKEQ. CDR3 sequence (DNA): TGTGCCAGCAGCTTACTAGCGGGAGATGGGACCGGGGAGCTGTTTTTT. Encoded protein: CASSLLAGDGTGELFF.

The chain uses TRBV4-3 and TRBJ1-6, with TRBD1 matching 10 bases. Germline CDR1 and CDR2: LGHNA and YSLEER. This CDR3 has 16 residues. V lost 1 base, J lost 6 bases, and 3 bases stayed unmatched. Here the CDR3 reads CASSQGQGASNSPLHF. The CDR3 nucleotides read TGCGCCAGCAGCCAAGGACAGGGGGCTTCTAATTCACCCCTCCACTTT.

The chain joins TRBV7-9 to TRBJ2-7, with TRBD1 as a possible D gene (5 bases). The germline CDR1 and CDR2 sequences are SEHNR and FQNEAQ (reference sequence). The CDR3 consists of 14 residues. V gave up 0 bases and J gave up 6 bases, with 12 bases separating them. The CDR3 nucleotides are TGTGCCAGCAGCTTAGCGCAGGGTTTCGGCGAGCAGTACTTC. Protein product: CASSLAQGFGEQYF.

V is TRBV11-2 and J is TRBJ2-2; 7 bases map to TRBD2. V trimming: 5 bases; J trimming: 4 bases; junction bases outside the gene matches: 4. This CDR3 is 14 amino acids long. CDR1 and CDR2 from the germline V gene are SGHAT and FQNNGV. As DNA, the CDR3 is TGTGCCAGCAGCATTAGCGGGTCCACCGGGGAGCTGTTTTTT. This gives the protein CASSISGSTGELFF.

The chain couples TRBV7-9 to TRBJ1-1; unclear D gene. V shed 4 bases and J shed 4 bases, with 10 bases lying between them. Looked up from germline, CDR1 is SEHNR and CDR2 is FQNEAQ (reference sequence). The CDR3 sequence is 13 residues long. The CDR3 bases are TGTGCCAGCAGCTCCTTTATCGGCACTGAAGCTTTCTTT. The encoded protein is CASSSFIGTEAFF.

The rearrangement links TRBV5-8 to TRBJ2-3; D is possibly TRBD1 (6 bases). Trimming pared 3 bases from V and 4 bases from J, leaving 9 bases between. The CDR3 loop spans 13 amino acids. Germline V gives CDR1 SGHTS, CDR2 YDEGEE. CDR3 sequence: CASSSQGADTQYF. Here the CDR3 DNA reads TGTGCCAGCAGCTCACAGGGTGCAGATACGCAGTATTTT.

V gene TRBV11-2 combines with J gene TRBJ2-5; perhaps TRBD1 as D (5 bases). The CDR3 covers 16 residues. Per the germline V gene, CDR1 is SGHAT and CDR2 is FQNNGV. Trimming cost V 0 bases and J 2 bases, with 13 bases left between them. DNA for the CDR3: TGTGCCAGCAGCTTAGATCGGCCAGGGCCACAAGAGACCCAGTACTTC. Protein: CASSLDRPGPQETQYF.

The gene calls are TRBV2 and TRBJ2-7; 12 bases match TRBD2. V lost 8 bases and J lost 2; bases outside the gene matches: 1. This CDR3 has 13 residues. The germline V gene has CDR1 SNHLY and CDR2 FYNNEI. CDR3 sequence reads: CASASGGAYEQYF. The CDR3 DNA is TGTGCCAGCGCTAGCGGGGGGGCCTACGAGCAGTACTTC.

The chain recombines TRBV7-2 with TRBJ1-5; no clear D gene. The germline V and J ends were trimmed by 1 base and 7 bases, with 8 bases remaining between them. CDR1 is SGHTA and CDR2 is FQGNSA in the germline V gene. The CDR3 has 13 amino acids. CDR3 in DNA: TGTGCCAGCAGCTTAGAGAGGGAACAGCCCCAGCATTTT. This sequence encodes CASSLEREQPQHF.

The chain is built from TRBV29-1 and TRBJ2-7; 8 nucleotides line up with TRBD2. The V segment lost 8 bases and the J segment 7 bases; nucleotides outside the gene matches: 16. The CDR3 is 14 residues long. The germline V gene has CDR1 SQVTM and CDR2 ANQGSEA. The CDR3 bases are TGCAGCTATCTCGCGGGGGGCAGGTCTCGGGAGCAGTACTTC. Protein sequence: CSYLAGGRSREQYF.

The chain is built from TRBV19 and TRBJ2-5; the D is unclear. This CDR3 spans 12 amino acids. The germline V gene encodes CDR1 LNHDA and CDR2 SQIVND (reference sequence). V was clipped by 0 bases and J by 5 bases, with 4 bases between them. This chain's CDR3 is CASSIEAETQYF. CDR3 nucleotides: TGTGCCAGTAGTATAGAGGCTGAGACCCAGTACTTC.

The rearrangement uses TRBV11-3 and TRBJ2-1; D is perhaps TRBD2 (6 bases). Between the trimmed V and J ends, which lost 1 base and 3 bases, there was a span of 19 bases. This CDR3 contains 18 residues. Germline loops: CDR1 SGHNT, CDR2 YENEEA. Here the CDR3 DNA reads TGTGCCAGCAGCTTAGGGCCGGGACTCCAGGAGATCTACAATGAGCAGTTCTTC. It codes for CASSLGPGLQEIYNEQFF. Drawing the rest from reference TRBV11-3 and TRBJ2-1, the complete variable domain is EAGVVQSPRYKIIEKKQPVAFWCNPISGHNTLYWYLQNLGQGPELLIRYENEEAVDDSQLPKDRFSAERLKGVDSTLKIQPAELGDSAVYLCASSLGPGLQEIYNEQFFGPGTRLTVL.

The CDR3 DNA sequence: TGTGCCTGGAGCCGACTAGCGGTGGCAACAGATACGCAGTATTTT. Protein sequence: CAWSRLAVATDTQYF. The V call is TRBV30, the J call TRBJ2-3, with 9 bases that match TRBD2. V gave up 3 bases and J gave up 3 bases; unmatched junction bases: 7. Germline CDR1 is GTSNPN and CDR2 is SVGIG (reference sequence). This CDR3 is built from 15 residues.

The rearrangement joins TRBV10-2 to TRBJ2-7, with D perhaps TRBD1 (5 bases). CDR1 WSHSY and CDR2 SAAADI come from the germline V gene. The V end was cut by 4 bases, the J end by 2 bases, with 15 bases between. The CDR3 length is 15 residues. This CDR3 reads CASSGSQVPTYEQYF. The CDR3 coding sequence is TGCGCCAGCAGTGGGTCACAGGTCCCAACCTACGAGCAGTACTTC.

The J gene is TRBJ2-2, the V gene TRBV6-5; D might be TRBD1 (5 bases). Germline values: CDR1 MNHEY, CDR2 SVGAGI. The CDR3 totals 15 residues. Deletions cut 6 bases from V and 1 base from J, with 12 bases between. This CDR3 is CASSSWTQNTGELFF. The CDR3 bases are TGTGCCAGCAGCTCCTGGACACAGAACACCGGGGAGCTGTTTTTT.

The chain carries TRBV2 and TRBJ1-1; D call uncertain. The CDR3 consists of 13 residues. The germline V and J ends were trimmed by 4 bases and 1 base, with 7 bases remaining between them. Germline CDR1 is SNHLY and CDR2 is FYNNEI. The CDR3 DNA reads as TGTGCCAGCAGTGGTGCAGGGAACACTGAAGCTTTCTTT. Translation gives CASSGAGNTEAFF.

A remark on this clone: The same CDR3 is also encoded by other DNA sequences in this sample. The gene calls are TRBV19 and TRBJ1-1; D uncertain. The V end lost 3 bases, the J end lost 4 bases, and 3 bases lay between the germline ends. CDR3 length: 11 amino acids. CDR1 and CDR2 from the germline V gene are LNHDA and SQIVND (reference sequence). The CDR3 reads CASSIVTEAFF. The CDR3 coding sequence is TGTGCCAGTAGTATCGTCACTGAAGCTTTCTTT.

V and J are TRBV6-6 and TRBJ2-1; 10 bases match TRBD2. The CDR3 runs 15 residues. CDR1 is MNHNY, CDR2 SVGAGI, per germline (reference sequence). The ends lost 4 bases at V and 5 bases at J; junction bases unmatched: 5. CDR3 sequence (DNA): TGTGCCAGCAGTTCTTGGACTAGCGGAAACAATGAGCAGTTCTTC. It is translated as CASSSWTSGNNEQFF.

The rearrangement links TRBV19 to TRBJ1-5; tentative D call: TRBD1 (6 bases). Looked up from germline, CDR1 is LNHDA and CDR2 is SQIVND (reference sequence). The CDR3 contains 15 residues. Trimming removed 7 bases at V and 0 bases at J, with 13 bases between. This chain's CDR3 is CASIKTGYSNQPQHF. The CDR3, as DNA: TGTGCCAGTATTAAGACAGGATATAGCAATCAGCCCCAGCATTTT.